One sample yielded the 8 T cell receptor beta chains listed below, sequenced in a study of T cell repertoires in cytomegalovirus infection. TCRdb re-called the reads through MiXCR, storing one row per CDR3 protein. Among more than 650,000 distinct CDR3 sequences listed, approximately 34% were seen once. Specimen: PBMCs. The receptor source for this set is a human donor in good health (CMV status not recorded). Some clones in this sample may be carry-over from other donors' samples.

This clonotype was detected ten times or more. This chain joins TRBV28 and TRBJ1-1; D gene ambiguous. Looked up from germline, CDR1 is MDHEN and CDR2 is SYDVKM. The CDR3 covers 14 residues. Trimming took 6 bases from V and 0 from J, leaving 11 bases between them. CDR3 DNA: TGTGCCAGCAGCTTCAGGCGTCTGAACACTGAAGCTTTCTTT. Residues: CASSFRRLNTEAFF. Full variable domain (missing parts from reference TRBV28 and TRBJ1-1): DVKVTQSSRYLVKRTGEKVFLECVQDMDHENMFWYRQDPGLGLRLIYFSYDVKMKEKGDIPEGYSVSREKKERFSLILESASTNQTSMYLCASSFRRLNTEAFFGQGTRLTVV.

The V gene is TRBV4-2, the J gene TRBJ2-7; the match to TRBD2 covers 11 bases. Trimming took 2 bases from V and 4 from J; bases not matched to a gene: 25. CDR3 length equals 22 residues. Germline assignment: CDR1 LGHNA and CDR2 YNFKEQ. The CDR3 region is CASSQKGVVLAGEPSSSYEQYF. The CDR3 bases are TGTGCCAGCAGCCAAAAAGGGGTTGTACTAGCGGGGGAACCGTCAAGTTCGTACGAGCAGTACTTC.

V is TRBV29-1 and J is TRBJ1-2, with D uncertain. This CDR3 is built from 12 residues. Between the trimmed V and J ends, which lost 2 bases and 5 bases, there was a span of 9 bases. The germline V gene has CDR1 SQVTM and CDR2 ANQGSEA. The CDR3 DNA sequence: TGCAGCGTTGAAACAGCCCCTTATGGCTACACCTTC. Translation gives CSVETAPYGYTF.

The chain combines TRBV15 with TRBJ2-3; no firm D call. CDR3 length: 14 amino acids. The V gene lost 3 bases and the J gene lost 0 bases, with 7 bases spanning the gap. The germline gives CDR1 LNHNV, CDR2 YYDKDF (reference sequence). In nucleotides, the CDR3 is TGTGCCACCAGCAGGGGATCTAGCACAGATACGCAGTATTTT. Translating gives CATSRGSSTDTQYF.

This clonotype was detected a few times. The rearrangement joins TRBV7-6 to TRBJ2-1, with 12 bases fitting TRBD2. Germline loops: CDR1 SGHVS, CDR2 FNYEAQ. V was clipped by 4 bases and J by 5 bases; unmatched bases: 6. The CDR3 consists of 16 residues. CDR3 sequence (DNA): TGTGCCAGCAGCTCGATGGGACTAGCGGGCCACAATGAGCAGTTCTTC. Translation gives CASSSMGLAGHNEQFF.

J is TRBJ1-3 and V is TRBV18; TRBD1 is a possible D gene (6 bases). Germline-derived CDR1 and CDR2 are KGHSH and LQKENI. The CDR3 contains 15 residues. V was pared by 5 bases and J by 3 bases, with 14 bases between. The CDR3: CASSTSGTRGNTIYF. CDR3 nucleotides: TGTGCCAGCTCAACCTCCGGGACACGTGGAAACACCATATATTTT.

This clonotype was counted a few times. V is TRBV7-6 and J is TRBJ2-1; 8 bases fit TRBD2. Looked up from germline, CDR1 is SGHVS and CDR2 is FNYEAQ. V dropped 5 bases and J dropped 3; count of bases not matched to a gene: 9. This CDR3 region has 16 residues. The CDR3 loop reads CASSPGGGIHYNEQFF. The CDR3, as DNA: TGTGCCAGCAGCCCCGGGGGGGGCATCCACTACAATGAGCAGTTCTTC.

The sample holds a few counts of this clonotype. This chain links TRBV6-1 with TRBJ1-1; D not resolved. Trimming left V 2 bases short and J 0 bases short, with 4 bases between. Germline assignment: CDR1 MNHNS and CDR2 SASEGT. The CDR3 runs to 13 residues. The CDR3: CASSERVNTEAFF. The CDR3 DNA sequence: TGTGCCAGCAGTGAACGGGTGAACACTGAAGCTTTCTTT.